The 32 T cell receptor beta chains in this list originate from one sample, sequenced in a study of response to subunit inactivated influenza vaccine. TCRdb itself ran the RT-PCR reads through MiXCR, one entry per CDR3 protein. Counted here are about 650,000 distinct CDR3 sequences, about 15% occurring once; the ten biggest clones make up around a tenth. Here the sequenced sample was PBMCs from blood, taken roughly 12 days after vaccination. These receptors were taken from a man over 45 who received an inactivated influenza vaccine.

This clonotype was seen only a few times. The V and J genes are TRBV4-2 and TRBJ2-1; no reliable D call. The CDR3 contains 12 residues. Germline V gives CDR1 LGHNA, CDR2 YNFKEQ. Trimming took 2 bases from V and 6 from J, leaving 5 bases between them. This CDR3 reads CASSQTANEQFF. The DNA of the CDR3 is TGTGCCAGCAGCCAAACCGCCAATGAGCAGTTCTTC.

J is TRBJ2-7 and V is TRBV20-1; the D gene is possibly TRBD1 (6 bases). V dropped 2 bases and J dropped 3 bases, with 11 bases sitting between them. The CDR3 is made up of 13 amino acids. Germline CDR1 is DFQATT and CDR2 is SNEGSKA (reference sequence). This CDR3 is CSARNGQNYEQYF. Written as DNA, the CDR3 is TGCAGTGCTAGAAACGGACAGAACTACGAGCAGTACTTC.

This clonotype has more than one count but fewer than ten. J is TRBJ2-2 and V is TRBV18; 8 bases fit TRBD2. Germline values: CDR1 KGHSH, CDR2 LQKENI. The CDR3 totals 17 residues. Losses at the gene ends were 1 base for V and 5 bases for J; bases not matched to a gene: 9. The CDR3 is CASSPRLAGGSTGELFF. The CDR3 DNA follows: TGTGCCAGCTCACCACGCCTAGCGGGTGGATCGACCGGGGAGCTGTTTTTT.

This clonotype was counted a single time. The gene calls are TRBV6-2 or TRBV6-3 and TRBJ2-4, with 12 bases identical to TRBD2. The germline CDR1 and CDR2 sequences are MNHEY and SVGEGT. The CDR3 covers 18 residues. Trimming at V came to 4 bases and at J to 0 bases, leaving 7 bases not matched to a gene. The CDR3 DNA is TGTGCCAGCAGTTCACCGGGACTAGCGGGTGTAGCCAAAAACATTCAGTACTTC. Amino acids: CASSSPGLAGVAKNIQYF.

The V and J genes are TRBV28 and TRBJ2-1; possible D gene TRBD1, 6 bases. CDR3 size: 14 residues. The V and J ends lost 7 bases and 9 bases respectively, with 19 bases between them. The germline CDR1 and CDR2 sequences are MDHEN and SYDVKM. The DNA for the CDR3 is TGTGCCAGCATTCGGACCCCAACAGGGACTGAGCAGTTCTTC. Amino acids: CASIRTPTGTEQFF.

This clonotype showed up just a few times. The chain carries TRBV7-2 and TRBJ2-3; TRBD2 agrees at 14 bases. The germline V gene encodes CDR1 SGHTA and CDR2 FQGNSA. The CDR3 is 17 amino acids. Trimming at V came to 5 bases and at J to 5 bases, leaving 9 bases not matched to a gene. CDR3 DNA: TGTGCCAGCAGCGCGCTCCGGGGACTAGCGGGAGTAGATACGCAGTATTTT. This encodes CASSALRGLAGVDTQYF.

This clonotype was detected only a few times. J is TRBJ2-1 and V is TRBV29-1, with a possible D match to TRBD2 (5 bases). This CDR3 has 14 amino acids. From germline, CDR1 is SQVTM and CDR2 ANQGSEA. V lost 1 base, J lost 1 base, and 8 bases lay in between. CDR3 bases: TGCAGCGTTGAAGTCCGGGGTTCCTACAATGAGCAGTTCTTC. It specifies CSVEVRGSYNEQFF.

This clonotype was seen a few times. This chain joins TRBV28 and TRBJ2-7; 10 positions agree with TRBD2. This CDR3 has 19 amino acids. V lost 3 bases and J lost 3; bases outside the gene matches: 17. Looked up from germline, CDR1 is MDHEN and CDR2 is SYDVKM. The CDR3 spells CASSLMGIDGLAVHYEQYF. The CDR3 region has the DNA TGTGCCAGCAGTTTGATGGGCATTGACGGACTAGCGGTCCACTACGAGCAGTACTTC.

This clonotype was picked up a small number of times. This rearrangement joins TRBV12-3 or TRBV12-4 to TRBJ2-1, with unresolved D. The CDR3 length is 13 residues. Deletions cut 4 bases from V and 8 bases from J, with 12 bases between. The CDR3 is CASSSATPDEQFF. CDR3 coding DNA: TGTGCCAGCAGTTCAGCGACCCCGGATGAGCAGTTCTTC.

In its sample, this clonotype was seen a few times. The rearrangement links TRBV6-2 or TRBV6-3 to TRBJ2-1; 10 positions agree with TRBD2. Germline trimming cut 6 bases from V and 3 bases from J; bases unmatched to any gene: 5. Germline values: CDR1 MNHEY, CDR2 SVGEGT. The CDR3 totals 15 residues. The CDR3 nucleotides read TGTGCCAGCAGATCCCTAGCGGGAGACTACAATGAGCAGTTCTTC. Translation: CASRSLAGDYNEQFF.

This clonotype turned up a few times. The chain uses TRBV7-2 and TRBJ2-7; D is possibly TRBD1 (6 bases). The V and J ends lost 0 bases and 2 bases respectively, with 14 bases between them. Germline lookup yields CDR1 SGHTA and CDR2 FQGNSA. The CDR3 loop spans 16 amino acids. CDR3 DNA: TGTGCCAGCAGCTTAGCTGTGGGGACACCCACCTACGAGCAGTACTTC. This sequence encodes CASSLAVGTPTYEQYF.

There are many counts of this clonotype. This chain joins TRBV28 and TRBJ1-6; D ambiguous. The V and J ends lost 3 bases and 7 bases respectively, with 1 base between them. Germline V gene data show CDR1 as MDHEN and CDR2 as SYDVKM. The CDR3 extends over 11 amino acids. CDR3 protein: CASSFNSPLHF. The CDR3 DNA is TGTGCCAGCAGTTTCAATTCACCCCTCCACTTT.

The rearrangement links TRBV20-1 to TRBJ1-2; possibly TRBD1 for D (5 bases). Trimming removed 4 bases from V and 0 bases from J, with 12 bases in between. Germline CDR1 is DFQATT and CDR2 is SNEGSKA (reference sequence). CDR3 size: 14 residues. The CDR3 region has the DNA TGCAGTGCTACGAACAAACAGGCTAACTATGGCTACACCTTC. Translating it yields CSATNKQANYGYTF.

The J gene is TRBJ2-7, the V gene TRBV7-2; D is ambiguous. V was cut by 1 base and J by 4 bases, with 8 bases left in between. There are 13 residues in the CDR3. CDR1 and CDR2 from the germline V gene are SGHTA and FQGNSA. This CDR3 reads CASSLGPRYEQYF. The CDR3 DNA sequence: TGTGCCAGCAGCTTAGGACCGCGGTACGAGCAGTACTTC.

The CDR3 protein is CSAEIATEAFF. The DNA for the CDR3 is TGCAGCGCGGAGATCGCCACTGAAGCTTTCTTT. V and J are TRBV29-1 and TRBJ1-1; D unresolved. Between the trimmed V and J ends, which lost 7 bases and 4 bases, there was a span of 10 bases. The CDR3 is 11 amino acids. Germline-derived CDR1 and CDR2 are SQVTM and ANQGSEA.

This clonotype appeared many times. J is TRBJ1-1 and V is TRBV7-9, with unresolved D. The CDR3 length is 11 residues. V was shortened by 1 base and J by 6 bases, with 3 bases between the two germline ends. Germline V gives CDR1 SEHNR, CDR2 FQNEAQ (reference sequence). The chain's CDR3 is CASSLDPEAFF. The CDR3 nucleotides read TGTGCCAGCAGCTTAGATCCTGAAGCTTTCTTT.

This chain uses TRBV28 with TRBJ2-7; 7 bases are a match to TRBD1. Germline V lookup: CDR1 MDHEN, CDR2 SYDVKM. The CDR3 contains 12 residues. The chain's CDR3 is CGTKGAPCEQYF. The CDR3 coding sequence is TGTGGCACAAAGGGGGCCCCCTGCGAGCAGTACTTC.

This clonotype was seen only once. The chain combines TRBV19 with TRBJ1-1; a possible D gene is TRBD1 (6 bases). The germline V and J ends were trimmed by 3 bases and 3 bases, with 11 bases remaining between them. The CDR3 runs to 14 residues. Germline lookup yields CDR1 LNHDA and CDR2 SQIVND (reference sequence). In DNA, the CDR3 is TGTGCCAGTAGTATTGGGGGGCAGGACACTGAAGCTTTCTTT. Amino acids: CASSIGGQDTEAFF.

A few counts support this clonotype. The V gene is TRBV6-5, the J gene TRBJ1-3; D is ambiguous. The germline CDR1 and CDR2 sequences are MNHEY and SVGAGI. This CDR3 has 17 amino acids. Trimming stripped 2 bases from V and 8 bases from J, with 22 bases between. CDR3 in amino acids: CASSYTLKTSPGDTIYF. CDR3 DNA: TGTGCCAGCAGTTACACCCTCAAGACAAGCCCTGGGGACACCATATATTTT.

This clonotype was seen many times. The CDR3 region is CASSQITVGQYF. The DNA of the CDR3 is TGTGCCAGCAGCCAAATTACGGTGGGCCAGTACTTC. This chain joins TRBV3-1 and TRBJ2-5, with D hard to call. Trimming left V 2 bases short and J 10 bases short, with 11 bases between. Germline values: CDR1 LGHDT, CDR2 YNNKEL (reference sequence). The CDR3 contains 12 residues.

The genes are TRBV25-1 and TRBJ1-1; the D gene is possibly TRBD1 (6 bases). The V end lost 5 bases, the J end lost 0 bases, and 10 bases lay between the germline ends. The CDR3 contains 14 residues. Germline V CDR1 and CDR2: MGHDK, SYGVNS. The CDR3 here is CASSQGRMNTEAFF. The DNA of the CDR3 is TGTGCCAGCAGTCAGGGGCGGATGAACACTGAAGCTTTCTTT.

The rearrangement joins TRBV7-2 to TRBJ1-1; D remains ambiguous. The CDR3 has 15 amino acids. V shed 1 base and J shed 2 bases, with 11 bases lying between them. CDR1 is SGHTA, CDR2 FQGNSA, per germline. DNA of the CDR3: TGTGCCAGCAGCTTAGACCCCGGACCCAACACTGAAGCTTTCTTT. Translating gives CASSLDPGPNTEAFF.

This clonotype was seen repeatedly, ten times or more. The J gene is TRBJ2-4, the V gene TRBV12-3 or TRBV12-4; tentative D call: TRBD2 (6 bases). This CDR3 is 12 amino acids long. Between the trimmed V and J ends, which lost 6 bases and 8 bases, there was a span of 11 bases. The CDR3 loop reads CASSPGRYIQYF. The CDR3 bases are TGTGCCAGCAGCCCAGGGAGGTACATTCAGTACTTC.

This clonotype was counted between two and nine times. The chain employs TRBV24-1 and TRBJ2-3, with D perhaps matching TRBD2 (7 bases). The ends were cut back, 4 bases at V and 5 bases at J, with 18 bases in the middle. This CDR3 region has 16 residues. CDR1 is KGHDR, CDR2 SFDVKD, per germline. Here the CDR3 DNA reads TGTGCCACCAGTGACCCCGGTAGGGAGGGGGTAGATACGCAGTATTTT. Translation gives CATSDPGREGVDTQYF.

V and J are TRBV6-2 or TRBV6-3 and TRBJ1-1; D may be TRBD1 (5 bases). CDR1 and CDR2 from the germline V gene are MNHEY and SVGEGT. V dropped 5 bases and J dropped 7 bases, with 8 bases sitting between them. CDR3 length: 11 amino acids. As DNA, the CDR3 is TGTGCCAGCAGTAGGACAAGTGAAGCTTTCTTT. Its protein is CASSRTSEAFF.

This clonotype has only a few counts. The chain recombines TRBV12-3 or TRBV12-4 with TRBJ2-5; D may be TRBD1 (5 bases). V was shortened by 5 bases and J by 9 bases, with 19 bases between the two germline ends. The CDR3 has 14 residues. CDR3 residues: CASSPSTEPGAQYF. CDR3 coding DNA: TGTGCCAGCAGTCCGTCGACAGAACCTGGGGCCCAGTACTTC.

The CDR3 protein is CASSMRLNTEAFF. CDR3 bases: TGTGCCAGTAGTATGCGGCTGAACACTGAAGCTTTCTTT. The chain couples TRBV19 to TRBJ1-1; no definite D call. Trimming removed 3 bases at V and 0 bases at J, with 5 bases between. The CDR3 is made up of 13 amino acids. In germline, CDR1 is LNHDA, CDR2 SQIVND (reference sequence).

Comments on this clonotype: The junction departs from the called germline gene at one end, perhaps through a read error. The V gene is TRBV5-1, the J gene TRBJ2-5; no firm D call. The CDR3 length is 13 residues. Germline CDR1 is SGHRS and CDR2 is YFSETQ. CDR3 region: CAGSLVGSETQYF. In DNA, the CDR3 is TGCGCCGGCAGCTTGGTGGGATCAGAGACCCAGTACTTC.

This chain links TRBV6-5 with TRBJ1-4; D is possibly TRBD1 (5 bases). Deletions cut 0 bases from V and 8 bases from J, with 10 bases between. The CDR3 is 14 amino acids. Germline V gene lookup returns CDR1 MNHEY and CDR2 SVGAGI. CDR3 protein: CASSYSQAKEKLFF. The CDR3 region has the DNA TGTGCCAGCAGTTACTCACAGGCGAAGGAAAAACTGTTTTTT.

The chain is built from TRBV5-1 and TRBJ2-6, with D possibly matching TRBD2 (5 bases). There are 15 residues in the CDR3. Trimming cost V 4 bases and J 2 bases, with 10 bases left between them. Looked up from germline, CDR1 is SGHRS and CDR2 is YFSETQ. The CDR3 region is CASSPNGAGANVLTF. The CDR3, as DNA: TGCGCCAGCAGCCCTAACGGGGCTGGGGCCAACGTCCTGACTTTC.

This clonotype was seen a handful of times. The chain has TRBV12-3 or TRBV12-4 and TRBJ2-1; no clear D gene. The V and J ends lost 1 base and 1 base respectively, with 8 bases between them. CDR3 length: 15 residues. This CDR3 reads CASSLGGWSYNEQFF. The CDR3 DNA follows: TGTGCCAGCAGTTTAGGGGGATGGTCCTACAATGAGCAGTTCTTC.

Only a few counts were recorded for this clonotype. The genes are TRBV20-1 and TRBJ2-1; TRBD2 agrees at 9 bases. This CDR3 is 14 amino acids long. After removal of 1 base from V and 9 bases from J, the junction contained 7 bases not matched to a gene. Germline V gene lookup returns CDR1 DFQATT and CDR2 SNEGSKA (reference sequence). CDR3 sequence (DNA): TGCAGTGCTAGAGCAGGTAGCGGGAGTACTGAGCAGTTCTTC. This gives the protein CSARAGSGSTEQFF.